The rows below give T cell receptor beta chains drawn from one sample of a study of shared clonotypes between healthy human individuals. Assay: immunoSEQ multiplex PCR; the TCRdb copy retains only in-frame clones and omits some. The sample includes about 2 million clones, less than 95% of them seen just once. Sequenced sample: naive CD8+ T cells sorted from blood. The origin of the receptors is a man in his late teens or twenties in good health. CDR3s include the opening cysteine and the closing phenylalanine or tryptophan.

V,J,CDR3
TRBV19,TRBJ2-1,CASSILAGPNEQFF
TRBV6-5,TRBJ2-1,CASNHLSGAPNEQFF
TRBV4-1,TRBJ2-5,CASSQPREETQYF
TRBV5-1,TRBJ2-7,CASSLEGTDFGYEQYF
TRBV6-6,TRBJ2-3,CASRLGLTDTQYF
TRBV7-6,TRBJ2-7,CASSSVASSGREQYF
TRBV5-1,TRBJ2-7,CASSRTGNGHEQYF
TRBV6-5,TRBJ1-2,CASSYGAGLGYGYTF
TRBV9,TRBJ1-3,CASSPAISGNTIYF
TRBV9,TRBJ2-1,CASSPEGAYNEQFF
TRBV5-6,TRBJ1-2,CASSEGQAIEGYTF
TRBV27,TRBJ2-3,CASSLLLWDGTDTQYF
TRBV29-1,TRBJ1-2,CSARDTTNYGYTF
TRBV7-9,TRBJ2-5,CASSYSLQRGTQYF
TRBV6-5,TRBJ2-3,CASSLTSGSTDTQYF
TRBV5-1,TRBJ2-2,CASTNTGELFF
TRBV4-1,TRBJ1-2,CASSQDGGSGYTF
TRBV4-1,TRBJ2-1,CASRPRDLGDYEQFF
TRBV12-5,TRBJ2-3,CASGLVLRDTDTQYF
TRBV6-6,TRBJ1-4,CASSSVVGGKEKLFF
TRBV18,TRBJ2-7,CASSPLAGEGEQYF
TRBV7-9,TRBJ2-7,CASSPPLETVKWPSYEQYF
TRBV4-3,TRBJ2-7,CASSQEGASGSGAYEQYF
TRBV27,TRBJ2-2,CASRYNGVNGELFF
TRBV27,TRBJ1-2,CASSFGGSNYGYTF
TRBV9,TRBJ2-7,CASSVGWERAYEQYF
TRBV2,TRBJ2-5,CASSEAPGLADTQYF
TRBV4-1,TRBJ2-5,CASSQVGEQTQYF
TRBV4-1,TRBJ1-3,CASSQEEGSKGPGSSGNTIYF
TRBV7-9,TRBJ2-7,CASSPRTEIYEQYF
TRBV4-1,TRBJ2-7,CASSQDTGTGLYEQYF
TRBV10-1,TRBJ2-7,CASGSSIYEQYF
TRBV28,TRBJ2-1,CASSLRGTNNEQFF
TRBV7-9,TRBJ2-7,CASSPSPGTGFHEQYF
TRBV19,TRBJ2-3,CASSIERTSIGTDTQYF
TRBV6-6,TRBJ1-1,CASRPMFTEAFF
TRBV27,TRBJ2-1,CASSLRGAYNEQFF
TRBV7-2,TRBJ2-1,CGRGAGGPYNEQFF
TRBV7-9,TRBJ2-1,CASTSLGTKDYNEQFF
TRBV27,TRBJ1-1,CASSYIGREAFF
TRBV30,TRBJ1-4,CAWAGSNEKLFF
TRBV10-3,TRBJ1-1,CAISDLDFKGTEAFF